This paragraph reports one TCR beta chain. Data came from immunoSEQ multiplex PCR; TCRdb stores just in-frame clones and leaves some out. Altogether more than 2 million clones are present, 85% to 95% being singletons, with the ten largest covering about 1.7%. This record comes from a study of shared clonotypes between healthy human individuals. The CDR3 extends over 12 amino acids. Looked up from germline, CDR1 is MDHEN and CDR2 is SYDVKM. V was clipped by 6 bases and J by 5 bases, with 10 bases between them. Selected positively for CCR7 and CD45RO-negative, naive CD8 cells excluded terminally differentiated effector memory CD45RA+ cells.

The source is a man younger than 30 in good health. Some clones in this sample may be carry-over from other donors' samples. The source material was naive CD8+ T cells from PBMCs. The V call is TRBV28, the J call TRBJ2-5; D not certain. Written as DNA, the CDR3 is TGTGCCAGCAGCCGCCGGGCGGAGACCCAGTACTTC. It yields the protein CASSRRAETQYF.